This TCR beta chain stems from a study of cytomegalovirus exposure and HLA in healthy donors (dated by TCRdb to the late 2010s). The study in broad terms: The 500 to 700 repertoires of the first cohort and the roughly 120 validation repertoires were produced on the same platform, according to a later analysis. The study combined high-throughput TCR immunosequencing, statistical association of individual TCRs with disease status, and machine learning to predict cytomegalovirus infection status. Along with the roughly 700-subject first cohort, a separate validation cohort of over a hundred different subjects was used. The aim of the study was to test whether cataloging public T cell receptors could identify signatures of past pathogen exposure. Study-wide findings and limitations: A total of fewer than 200 TCR beta chains were listed by the study as associated with cytomegalovirus. The validation cohort had no HLA typing available for a later analysis, so co-occurrence within that cohort was assessed over all 120 or so repertoires. In vitro tests confirmed that three of the cytomegalovirus-associated TCR beta chains recognize cytomegalovirus antigens. Of the cluster scores, around 95% were above 0 in a later analysis, which found that TCRs clustered in the first cohort also tended to co-occur in the roughly 130 validation repertoires. The classifier was reported to diagnose cytomegalovirus status with high specificity and sensitivity in both the original cohort and the validation cohort. Most TCR sequences were seen in very few donors, while some public TCRs were found in many individuals. The authors suggested that the approach could potentially be extended to other disease states and immunological phenotypes.

This clone appeared a single time. The antigen this receptor binds is unknown. Base qualities are not provided; no much larger clone lies one nucleotide away. Separate from the roughly 660-subject first cohort, the validation cohort of roughly 130 subjects was the group to which the donors belonged. Libraries came from the immunoSEQ multiplex PCR assay. The original pipeline was this. A statistical classification framework was developed to diagnose cytomegalovirus status using the catalog of TCR beta chain sequences. In its TCRdb copy, this immuneACCESS table keeps in-frame sequences only and misses some clones. Where compared with another copy, unresolved V genes explain less than half of these, and the others have no known cause. The V and J calls and clone size are taken from that table; D and trimming were inferred from the DNA. The sample data list about 130,000 clones, and about 91% of these were observed just once. Around 9% of the sample comes from the top ten.

From V the trimming removes 1 base and from J it removes 1 base, while the gene matches leave 19 bases of the junction unaccounted for. For CDR1 and CDR2, the germline V gene lists MDHEN and SYDVKM. The CDR3 spans 21 residues, from the cysteine through the phenylalanine. This entry keeps only the CDR3 DNA: 63 bases, framed from base 1. The sequence was collected from a woman aged 18-30 years in good health and CMV-seropositive. Input material: PBMCs. The V and J segments used are TRBV28 and TRBJ2-4, and TRBD1 matches 7 of the central bases. The CDR3 region: CASSLLNRSGGGYSAKNIQYF. The nucleotide sequence reads TGTGCCAGCAGTTTATTAAATCGGTCAGGGGGTGGGTATTCGGCCAAAAACATTCAGTACTTC.